The clone carrying this T cell receptor (beta chain) was found a few times. The antigen remains undetermined. These data come from a study of identical twins. V lost 6 bases, J lost 8 bases, and 9 bases stayed unmatched. This CDR3 is 14 amino acids long. Germline-derived CDR1 and CDR2 are DFQATT and SNEGSKA (reference sequence). Study-level points and caveats: The study found that models underestimated out-of-frame TCR alpha sharing in monozygotic twins. Diverse VJ usage suggested most zero-insertion clonotypes were not invariant T cells.

TCRdb reprocessed the 5' RACE reads via MiXCR and lists one record per CDR3 protein. The repertoire includes some 730,000 distinct CDR3 sequences, approximately 18% of them detected once, and about an eighth sits in the top ten. This sample also belongs to another study, concerning T cells expressing NK-cell markers.

This rearrangement joins TRBV20-1 to TRBJ2-1; the match to TRBD2 covers 11 bases. Sequencing input: PBMCs. This receptor was obtained from a woman younger than 35 in good health. The CDR3 DNA reads TGCAGTGCCACCTTAGCGGGGGGGCTGGATGAGCAGTTCTTC. It is translated as CSATLAGGLDEQFF.